These 7 T cell receptor beta chains originate from one sample sequenced in a study of cytomegalovirus exposure and HLA in healthy donors. PCR employed 60 Vbeta and 13 Jbeta primers. The assay was immunoSEQ multiplex PCR, and TCRdb's table has in-frame clones only and misses some. The table records 90,000 to 120,000 clones, less than 80% of them present only once. The sequencing input was PBMCs. The receptor source for this set is a man younger than 40 in good health and CMV-seronegative.

The V gene is TRBV5-1, the J gene TRBJ2-6; tentatively, D is TRBD1 (5 bases). The germline V and J ends were trimmed by 2 bases and 4 bases, with 10 bases remaining between them. CDR3 size: 15 residues. Germline lookup yields CDR1 SGHRS and CDR2 YFSETQ. The CDR3 here is CASSLLGVGANVLTF. The DNA of the CDR3 is TGCGCCAGCAGCTTATTAGGGGTCGGGGCCAACGTCCTGACTTTC.

The V and J genes are TRBV6-4 and TRBJ1-2; tentative D call: TRBD1 (6 bases). The CDR3 contains 14 residues. Germline CDR1 MRHNA, CDR2 SNTAGT. Trimming removed 6 bases from V and 8 bases from J, with 19 bases in between. This chain's CDR3 is CASSPSQGTTGYTF. In nucleotides, the CDR3 is TGTGCCAGCAGCCCAAGCCAGGGGACAACGGGCTACACCTTC.

The chain uses TRBV10-1 and TRBJ2-3; 8 nucleotides line up with TRBD2. The germline V gene encodes CDR1 WNHNN and CDR2 SYGVQD (reference sequence). Trimming at V came to 3 bases and at J to 1 base, leaving 6 bases not matched to a gene. The CDR3 runs 16 residues. The CDR3 region has the DNA TGCGCCAGCAGTGAAGTGCGAGCGGGGGGCACAGATACGCAGTATTTT. Its protein is CASSEVRAGGTDTQYF.

In its sample, this clone was seen a few times. The CDR3 nucleotides read TGTGCCAGCAGCTTGGGAACGGTCGGGGACACTGAAGCTTTCTTT. It encodes CASSLGTVGDTEAFF. This sequence joins TRBV5-8 and TRBJ1-1, with D unclear. V lost 0 bases, J lost 3 bases, and 12 bases lay in between. CDR3 size: 15 residues. CDR1 and CDR2 (germline): SGHTS, YDEGEE.

This chain connects TRBV5-1 to TRBJ2-7, with 9 bases fitting TRBD1. Germline trimming cut 4 bases from V and 7 bases from J; bases unmatched to any gene: 9. The CDR3 runs 14 residues. Germline-derived CDR1 and CDR2 are SGHRS and YFSETQ. The CDR3 sequence is CASSALQGAREQYF. The DNA of the CDR3 is TGCGCCAGCAGCGCCCTACAGGGGGCCAGGGAGCAGTACTTC.

This chain uses TRBV5-1 with TRBJ1-2; possible D gene TRBD1, 6 bases. The germline gives CDR1 SGHRS, CDR2 YFSETQ. The CDR3 is made up of 13 amino acids. V was cut by 7 bases and J by 6 bases, with 16 bases left in between. For the CDR3, the DNA is TGCGCCAGCTCCCGAGGGGGGGGTGATGGCTACACCTTC. Its protein product is CASSRGGGDGYTF.

The chain is built from TRBV19 and TRBJ2-3; 8 bases are shared with TRBD2. CDR3 length equals 18 residues. Germline V gives CDR1 LNHDA, CDR2 SQIVND (reference sequence). V gave up 3 bases and J gave up 5 bases; unmatched junction bases: 16. The CDR3 is CASSIAVTSGFSLDTQYF. The CDR3 region has the DNA TGTGCCAGTAGTATTGCCGTTACTAGCGGTTTTTCTCTAGATACGCAGTATTTT.